This TCR beta chain was documented in a study of human T cells and chemical hapten exposure. This clonotype appeared many times. Its matching antigen is unknown. Documented time point: patch test 3, about 24 weeks after DPC sensitization. Treatment in this sample: therapeutic diphenylcyclopropenone sensitization with weekly scalp DPC. Germline-derived CDR1 and CDR2 are MNHEY and SMNVEV (reference sequence). V lost 6 bases and J lost 4, with 12 bases in between. The CDR3 is made up of 13 amino acids. Study outcomes and limitations: Large CDR3 similarity clusters arose significantly more often from expanded TCRs than from controls.

From the RACE reads, TCRdb called clonotypes with MiXCR, one entry per CDR3 protein. The sample lists under 75,000 distinct CDR3 sequences, 8.5% to 14% occurring once. This TCR derives from a woman between 45 and 65 years old with alopecia areata. Some clones in this sample may be carry-over from other donors' samples. The genes are TRBV27 and TRBJ1-2, with D perhaps TRBD1 (6 bases). Source: whole blood, taken in connection with sensitization to the hapten diphenylcyclopropenone (DPC). CDR3 sequence reads: CASRLQGGYGYTF. DNA of the CDR3: TGTGCCAGCAGACTACAGGGCGGCTATGGCTACACCTTC.